The clone carrying this T cell receptor beta chain was observed many times. Its antigen remains unknown. CDR3 size: 15 residues. Trimming shortened V by 4 bases and J by 0 bases, and 11 bases separated the two germline ends. In germline, CDR1 is SGHVS, CDR2 FNYEAQ. This specimen comes from a study of T-cell reconstitution after alpha-beta-depleted transplantation in children. General observations from the study: Fresh T-cell production supplied most of the T-cell counts and diversity seen one year after transplant.

Researchers prepared the TCRbeta library using unique molecular identifiers, the study reports. Using its own MiXCR run on the PCR reads, TCRdb lists one record per CDR3 protein. The table shows over 200,000 distinct CDR3 sequences, with approximately 11% occurring only once. Sequenced material: PBMCs, taken before TCRalphabeta/CD19-depleted stem cell transplant. The rearrangement links TRBV7-6 to TRBJ2-3, with D uncertain. This clonotype was sampled from a child under two years old with acute myeloid leukemia, due to receive a stem cell transplant. In nucleotides, the CDR3 is TGTGCCAGCAGCTCCCTATTGCGGAGCACAGATACGCAGTATTTT. Protein: CASSSLLRSTDTQYF.